The sequence of this TCR beta chain was determined in a study of T-cell reconstitution after alpha-beta-depleted transplantation in children. Findings and caveats of the study: Alpha-beta T cells present about two months after transplant were reported to originate from several hundred expanded graft clones.

As it was prepared, the TCRbeta library received unique molecular identifiers. TCRdb used MiXCR to reprocess the PCR reads, holding one entry per CDR3 protein. The table includes about a million distinct CDR3 sequences, 25% to 35% detected once. Of note for this clonotype: The antigen is undetermined.

The sequencing used PBMCs, mostly from graft donor cells, collected 360 days after TCRalphabeta/CD19-depleted stem cell transplant. This clonotype was sampled from a boy under three years old who had a stem cell transplant for SCID, so the T cells may come from the graft donor.

The CDR3 DNA is TGTGCCAGCAGCTTACAACAGACGTCCTACGAGCAGTACTTC. Protein sequence: CASSLQQTSYEQYF. The V gene is TRBV7-2, the J gene TRBJ2-7, with D hard to call. This CDR3 is built from 14 residues. Germline V CDR1 and CDR2: SGHTA, FQGNSA. The V end lost 2 bases, the J end lost 1 base, and 9 bases lay between the germline ends.